This T cell receptor beta chain comes out of a study of patients and donors after allogeneic stem cell transplantation. The CDR3 has 15 amino acids. CDR1 and CDR2 (germline): DFQATT, SNEGSKA (reference sequence). Trimming removed 1 base from V and 2 bases from J; junction bases left unmatched: 8. TCRdb called the RT-PCR reads again in MiXCR, with one record for every CDR3 protein. The sample shows roughly 880,000 distinct CDR3 sequences, roughly 18% of them seen only once. The specimen sequenced was blood, either unsorted or a sorted T cell fraction (not recorded which). This TCR was recovered from a human donor who was either an allogeneic HSCT recipient or a stem cell or donor lymphocyte infusion donor (not recorded which). It is not recorded whose cells these are; they may come from a transplant donor. The genes are TRBV20-1 and TRBJ2-7; TRBD2 matches 7 bases. This CDR3 reads CSARGELAPTYEQYF. The CDR3 coding sequence is TGCAGTGCTAGAGGTGAACTAGCGCCTACCTACGAGCAGTACTTC.